These 20 T cell receptor beta chains were all obtained from the same sample, sequenced in a study of PD-L1 blockade in urothelial cancer. Using immunoSEQ multiplex PCR, the repertoire was profiled, and TCRdb retains in-frame clones only, with some absent. The data show around 110,000 clones, 75% to 90% seen once. Described time point: peripheral blood 6 weeks after treatment start. The sample consisted of PBMCs, taken around atezolizumab (anti-PD-L1) treatment. These receptors all stem from a man in his 60s with urothelial cancer.

V is TRBV28 and J is TRBJ1-1; D not certain. Trimming shortened V by 3 bases and J by 8 bases, and 10 bases separated the two germline ends. From germline, CDR1 is MDHEN and CDR2 SYDVKM. The CDR3 sequence is 12 residues long. CDR3 sequence (DNA): TGTGCCAGCAGTTTGTTATGGGCGGAAGCTTTCTTT. Residues: CASSLLWAEAFF.

As for this clone: The sample has other DNA sequences that encode this CDR3 too. The J gene is TRBJ2-7, the V gene TRBV5-1; 8 bases align to TRBD1. CDR1 SGHRS and CDR2 YFSETQ come from the germline V gene. There are 15 residues in the CDR3. V was clipped by 0 bases and J by 3 bases; unmatched bases: 5. CDR3 sequence reads: CASSLVAGGSYEQYF. The CDR3 DNA reads TGCGCCAGCAGCTTGGTAGCAGGGGGCAGCTACGAGCAGTACTTC.

This chain uses TRBV28 with TRBJ1-6, with no clear D. V was pared by 5 bases and J by 7 bases, with 9 bases between. Germline assignment: CDR1 MDHEN and CDR2 SYDVKM. This CDR3 region has 13 residues. The CDR3 protein is CASSPPQNSPLHF. The CDR3 region has the DNA TGTGCCAGCAGTCCCCCACAGAATTCACCCCTCCACTTT.

This rearrangement joins TRBV2 to TRBJ2-7; D perhaps matches TRBD2 (6 bases). The germline V gene has CDR1 SNHLY and CDR2 FYNNEI. V was pared by 1 base and J by 6 bases, with 10 bases between. The CDR3 spans 13 residues. The CDR3 region has the DNA TGTGCCAGCAGTGAAGTCTCTAGCGCCGAGCAGTACTTC. Translating it yields CASSEVSSAEQYF.

In its sample, this clone was seen a few times. The V gene is TRBV5-8, the J gene TRBJ1-2, with unresolved D. The V end lost 4 bases, the J end lost 6 bases, and 16 bases lay between the germline ends. The germline V gene encodes CDR1 SGHTS and CDR2 YDEGEE. The CDR3 covers 14 residues. The CDR3 region has the DNA TGTGCCAGCAGCCTTGGTTGGGGAGTGGATGGCTACACCTTC. Its translation: CASSLGWGVDGYTF.

This clone was counted a single time. The chain uses TRBV6-7 and TRBJ2-7, with D possibly matching TRBD2 (6 bases). TRBV6-7 is classed as an ORF, of uncertain function. CDR3 length: 13 amino acids. V lost 0 bases and J 4 bases, leaving 7 bases between the germline ends. The CDR3 spells CASSYSEGYEQYF. CDR3 DNA: TGTGCCAGCAGTTACTCGGAGGGGTACGAGCAGTACTTC.

The V call is TRBV19, the J call TRBJ2-7; 8 bases are shared with TRBD1. J gave up 5 bases and V 3 bases, and 12 bases lay outside the gene matches. CDR1 and CDR2 (germline): LNHDA, SQIVND (reference sequence). The CDR3 spans 16 residues. The chain's CDR3 is CASSIPGAGGWHEQYF. In DNA, the CDR3 is TGTGCCAGTAGTATCCCGGGGGCAGGGGGCTGGCACGAGCAGTACTTC.

The V and J genes are TRBV18 and TRBJ2-3; D remains ambiguous. This CDR3 has 12 residues. V was shortened by 3 bases and J by 2 bases, with 3 bases between the two germline ends. Germline-derived CDR1 and CDR2 are KGHSH and LQKENI. CDR3 bases: TGTGCCAGCTCACCGGCCACAGATACGCAGTATTTT. The encoded protein is CASSPATDTQYF.

The V call is TRBV6-6, the J call TRBJ2-1; 10 bases match TRBD1. V trimming: 2 bases; J trimming: 7 bases; junction bases outside the gene matches: 2. The CDR3 runs to 14 residues. Germline V gene data show CDR1 as MNHNY and CDR2 as SVGAGI (reference sequence). The CDR3 coding sequence is TGTGCCAGCAGTTACGGGACAGGGGATAATGAGCAGTTCTTC. It codes for CASSYGTGDNEQFF.

The rearrangement links TRBV28 to TRBJ2-1, with D tentatively TRBD2 (6 bases). The CDR3 covers 11 residues. V was clipped by 4 bases and J by 9 bases, with 7 bases between them. Germline lookup yields CDR1 MDHEN and CDR2 SYDVKM. CDR3 bases: TGTGCCAGCAGTTGGCGGGGTGAGCAGTTCTTC. Its protein product is CASSWRGEQFF.

This clone appeared a single time. The chain has TRBV2 and TRBJ1-5, with a tentative D call TRBD1 (6 bases). The CDR3 is made up of 16 amino acids. Germline V gives CDR1 SNHLY, CDR2 FYNNEI. Trimming removed 0 bases from V and 7 bases from J, with 16 bases in between. The CDR3 nucleotides are TGTGCCAGCAGTGAAGCGCTCCGGGGGGCGAGGCAGCCCCAGCATTTT. Amino acid sequence: CASSEALRGARQPQHF.

This clone was seen only a few times. This rearrangement joins TRBV5-1 to TRBJ2-1; TRBD1 aligns across 9 bases. The V gene's germline CDR1 is SGHRS and CDR2 YFSETQ. V was clipped by 0 bases and J by 6 bases; unmatched bases: 7. The CDR3 contains 16 residues. CDR3 sequence (DNA): TGCGCCAGCAGCTTGGAAGGGACAGGGAGGGGCAATGAGCAGTTCTTC. It yields the protein CASSLEGTGRGNEQFF.

This clone was seen once. The chain uses TRBV30 and TRBJ2-7, with 8 bases fitting TRBD1. After removal of 3 bases from V and 3 bases from J, the junction contained 10 bases not matched to a gene. There are 15 residues in the CDR3. CDR1 and CDR2 (germline): GTSNPN, SVGIG (reference sequence). The CDR3, as DNA: TGTGCCTGGAGACCGATCTCCGGACAGGGCTACGAGCAGTACTTC. This sequence encodes CAWRPISGQGYEQYF.

The CDR3 is CASRQENQPQHF. The CDR3 DNA sequence: TGTGCCAGCAGACAGGAGAATCAGCCCCAGCATTTT. The V and J genes are TRBV6-1 and TRBJ1-5; a possible D gene is TRBD1 (5 bases). Trimming left V 6 bases short and J 4 bases short, with 7 bases between. Germline V gene lookup returns CDR1 MNHNS and CDR2 SASEGT. The CDR3 totals 12 residues.

This rearrangement joins TRBV19 to TRBJ2-4; possibly TRBD2 for D (6 bases). CDR1 is LNHDA, CDR2 SQIVND, per germline (reference sequence). V lost 1 base, J lost 1 base, and 14 bases lay in between. This CDR3 spans 17 amino acids. The DNA for the CDR3 is TGTGCCAGTAGTATAGCCCCGGCGGGGTTGGCCAAAAACATTCAGTACTTC. This encodes CASSIAPAGLAKNIQYF.

Points on this clone: The sample holds other DNA sequences that translate to the same CDR3. The chain has TRBV7-3 and TRBJ2-1; a possible D gene is TRBD2 (5 bases). V lost 3 bases to trimming and J lost 0 bases, with 9 bases between them. The CDR3 has 15 residues. In germline, CDR1 is SGHTA, CDR2 FQGTGA. The CDR3 nucleotides read TGTGCCAGCAGCTTGAGCGGCAGCTCCTACAATGAGCAGTTCTTC. Its protein is CASSLSGSSYNEQFF.

The J gene is TRBJ2-3, the V gene TRBV6-1; D might be TRBD1 (5 bases). The CDR3 contains 17 residues. Trimming removed 4 bases from V and 2 bases from J, with 19 bases in between. Germline CDR1 and CDR2: MNHNS and SASEGT. The CDR3 region has the DNA TGTGCCAGCAGTGGAGGAGCCCAGGGCTTCTACACAGATACGCAGTATTTT. It translates to CASSGGAQGFYTDTQYF.

CDR3 DNA sequence: TGTGCCAGCTCACTTCAGGGCTCTGGAAACACCATATATTTT. It codes for CASSLQGSGNTIYF. This rearrangement joins TRBV18 to TRBJ1-3; possible D gene TRBD1, 5 bases. The CDR3 loop spans 14 amino acids. V gave up 4 bases and J gave up 0 bases, with 7 bases separating them. The germline CDR1 and CDR2 sequences are KGHSH and LQKENI.

This clone was detected once. The chain carries TRBV28 and TRBJ2-7; D not certain. CDR1 is MDHEN, CDR2 SYDVKM, per germline. V shed 7 bases and J shed 2 bases, with 18 bases lying between them. CDR3 length: 15 residues. CDR3: CASMGASYDTYEQYF. The CDR3 nucleotides read TGTGCCAGCATGGGCGCCTCCTACGATACCTACGAGCAGTACTTC.

The rearrangement links TRBV6-5 to TRBJ2-2, with D perhaps matching TRBD1 (5 bases). Trimming left V 5 bases short and J 3 bases short, with 10 bases between. Germline values: CDR1 MNHEY, CDR2 SVGAGI. There are 14 residues in the CDR3. Written as DNA, the CDR3 is TGTGCCAGCAGTCCCACACAGGACACCGGGGAGCTGTTTTTT. Its protein product is CASSPTQDTGELFF.